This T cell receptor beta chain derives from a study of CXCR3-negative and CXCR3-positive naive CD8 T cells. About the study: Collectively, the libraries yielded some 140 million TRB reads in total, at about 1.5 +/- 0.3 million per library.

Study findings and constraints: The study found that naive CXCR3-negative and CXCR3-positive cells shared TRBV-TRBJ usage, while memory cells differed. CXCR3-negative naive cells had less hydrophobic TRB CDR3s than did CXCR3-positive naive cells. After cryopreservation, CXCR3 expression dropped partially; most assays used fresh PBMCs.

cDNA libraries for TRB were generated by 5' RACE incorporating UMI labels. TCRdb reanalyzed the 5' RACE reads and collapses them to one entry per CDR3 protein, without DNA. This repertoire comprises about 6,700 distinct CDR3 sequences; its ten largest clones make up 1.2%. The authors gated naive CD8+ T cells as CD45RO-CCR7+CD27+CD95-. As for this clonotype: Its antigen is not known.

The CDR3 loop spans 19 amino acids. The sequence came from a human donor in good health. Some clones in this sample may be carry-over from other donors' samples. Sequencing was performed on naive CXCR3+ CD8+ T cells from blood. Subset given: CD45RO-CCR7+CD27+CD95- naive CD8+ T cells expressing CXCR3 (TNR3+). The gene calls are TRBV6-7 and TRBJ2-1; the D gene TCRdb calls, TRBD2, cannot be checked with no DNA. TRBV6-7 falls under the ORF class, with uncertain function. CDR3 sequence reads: CASSYSVTSGRATLNEQFF.